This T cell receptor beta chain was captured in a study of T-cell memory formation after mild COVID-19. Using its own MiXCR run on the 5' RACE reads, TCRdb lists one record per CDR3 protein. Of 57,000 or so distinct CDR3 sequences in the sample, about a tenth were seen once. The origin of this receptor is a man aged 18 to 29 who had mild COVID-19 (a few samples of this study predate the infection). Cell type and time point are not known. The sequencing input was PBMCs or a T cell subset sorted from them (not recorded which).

The CDR3 DNA follows: TGTGCCAGCAGTTACTCCGGACAGGGGAGCACTGAAGCTTTCTTT. It yields the protein CASSYSGQGSTEAFF. The chain joins TRBV6-5 to TRBJ1-1; 9 bases are a match to TRBD1. The CDR3 has 15 residues. V was clipped by 0 bases and J by 4 bases; unmatched bases: 3. Germline CDR1 MNHEY, CDR2 SVGAGI.